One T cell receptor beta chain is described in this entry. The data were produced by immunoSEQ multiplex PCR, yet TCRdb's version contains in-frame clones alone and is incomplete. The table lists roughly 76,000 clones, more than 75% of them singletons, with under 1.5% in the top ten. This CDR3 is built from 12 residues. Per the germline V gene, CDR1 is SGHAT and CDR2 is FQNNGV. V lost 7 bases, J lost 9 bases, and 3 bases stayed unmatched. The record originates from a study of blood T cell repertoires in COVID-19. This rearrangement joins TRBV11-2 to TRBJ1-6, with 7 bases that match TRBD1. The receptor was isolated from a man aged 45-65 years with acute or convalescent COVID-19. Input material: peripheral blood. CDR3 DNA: TGTGCCAGCACAAACAGGGGTTCACCCCTCCACTTT. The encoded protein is CASTNRGSPLHF. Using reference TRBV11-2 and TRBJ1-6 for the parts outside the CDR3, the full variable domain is EAGVAQSPRYKIIEKRQSVAFWCNPISGHATLYWYQQILGQGPKLLIQFQNNGVVDDSQLPKDRFSAERLKGVDSTLKIQPAKLEDSAVYLCASTNRGSPLHFGNGTRLTVT.